This TCR beta chain was captured in a study of response to subunit inactivated influenza vaccine. Of note for this clonotype: The antigen remains unidentified.

MiXCR, applied by TCRdb to the RT-PCR reads, yields one record per CDR3 protein. The sample lists fewer than 650,000 distinct CDR3 sequences; 13% were seen once. Germline CDR1 SNHLY, CDR2 FYNNEI. This CDR3 has 16 amino acids. V shed 5 bases and J 0 bases; nucleotides not matched to a gene: 7. Study-wide results and limits: A suggestion made by the authors is that each seasonal influenza vaccination recruits few new T cells.

The origin of this receptor is a man in his forties or fifties who received an inactivated influenza vaccine. The input for sequencing was PBMCs from blood, taken about 6 weeks after vaccination. This chain joins TRBV2 and TRBJ1-1, with 9 bases that match TRBD1. The CDR3, as DNA: TGTGCCAGCAGTCCACGGGACAGGGTTATGAACACTGAAGCTTTCTTT. Encoded protein: CASSPRDRVMNTEAFF.